A single sample gave rise to the 30 T cell receptor beta chains below, sequenced in a study of blood T cell repertoires in COVID-19 (dated by TCRdb to 2018 to 2020). Library creation used the immunoSEQ multiplex PCR assay. The source is immuneACCESS, and TCRdb retained only in-frame sequences with V and J called. Part of the clones is not carried over; for the studies checked, unresolved V genes explain less than half of this, and the remainder is unexplained. This sample has 300,000 to 500,000 clones in its table, and more than 75% of those were observed once. About 0.89% of the sample is taken by the ten largest. The specimen was PBMCs or T cells enriched from blood (not recorded which). These receptors came from a woman in her twenties or thirties with acute COVID-19.

The gene calls are TRBV6-2 or TRBV6-3 and TRBJ1-6, with unresolved D. Germline V gene lookup returns CDR1 MNHEY and CDR2 SVGEGT. The CDR3 runs 14 residues. V was pared by 4 bases and J by 7 bases, with 11 bases between. Written as DNA, the CDR3 is TGTGCCAGCAGTTTTGGCGGAGGGAATTCACCCCTCCACTTT. Its protein product is CASSFGGGNSPLHF.

The rearrangement links TRBV10-3 to TRBJ2-7; 10 positions agree with TRBD1. Germline loops: CDR1 ENHRY, CDR2 SYGVKD. The CDR3 runs to 16 residues. Trimming took 0 bases from V and 0 from J; bases not matched to a gene: 2. CDR3 bases: TGTGCCATCAGTGAGTCGGGACAGGGGAGCTCCTACGAGCAGTACTTC. It is translated as CAISESGQGSSYEQYF.

This chain uses TRBV5-1 with TRBJ2-6; TRBD2 is a possible D gene (5 bases). The CDR3 loop spans 17 amino acids. Deletions cut 4 bases from V and 0 bases from J, with 14 bases between. CDR1 SGHRS and CDR2 YFSETQ come from the germline V gene. The CDR3 DNA follows: TGCGCCAGCAGCGAAGGGTCGGGAAGCTCTGGGGCCAACGTCCTGACTTTC. Translating it yields CASSEGSGSSGANVLTF. The full variable domain, rest sourced from reference TRBV5-1 and TRBJ2-6, is KAGVTQTPRYLIKTRGQQVTLSCSPISGHRSVSWYQQTPGQGLQFLFEYFSETQRNKGNFPGRFSGRQFSNSRSEMNVSTLELGDSALYLCASSEGSGSSGANVLTFGAGSRLTVL.

This chain uses TRBV4-3 with TRBJ2-7, with TRBD1 matching 9 bases. Germline V CDR1 and CDR2: LGHNA, YSLEER. V trimming: 2 bases; J trimming: 1 base; junction bases outside the gene matches: 3. This CDR3 contains 15 residues. The CDR3 loop reads CASSQLDRGSYEQYF. CDR3 coding DNA: TGCGCCAGCAGCCAATTGGACAGGGGTTCCTACGAGCAGTACTTC.

V usage is TRBV5-8 and J usage is TRBJ2-5, with 7 bases identical to TRBD2. Per germline, CDR1 SGHTS and CDR2 YDEGEE. The V gene end was trimmed by 4 bases and the J gene end by 4 bases; junction bases not matched to a gene: 10. The CDR3 sequence is 15 residues long. The CDR3 is CASSVVGGVGETQYF. CDR3 in DNA: TGTGCCAGCAGCGTGGTGGGGGGGGTCGGAGAGACCCAGTACTTC.

The chain joins TRBV24-1 to TRBJ2-1; TRBD2 matches 9 bases. Germline V lookup: CDR1 KGHDR, CDR2 SFDVKD. The V and J ends lost 4 bases and 2 bases, in that order; junction bases with no gene match: 5. This CDR3 contains 16 residues. The CDR3 nucleotides read TGTGCCACCAGTGAAGGGCTAGCGGGGCCCTACAATGAGCAGTTCTTC. As protein: CATSEGLAGPYNEQFF.

This chain links TRBV21-1 with TRBJ2-5; the table gives TRBD1 as D, unverified against the DNA. TRBV21-1 is deemed a pseudogene. CDR3 length equals 15 residues. The chain's CDR3 is CASSKVVQAQETQYF. In nucleotides, the CDR3 is TGTGCCAGCAGCAAAGTTGTCCAGGCCCAAGAGACCCAGTACTTC.

The chain combines TRBV5-1 with TRBJ2-5; 7 bases fit TRBD1. In germline, CDR1 is SGHRS, CDR2 YFSETQ. J lost 4 bases, V lost 6 bases, and 9 bases had no gene match. This CDR3 contains 14 residues. CDR3 sequence reads: CASTPTTGAETQYF. The CDR3 DNA follows: TGCGCCAGCACCCCAACCACAGGGGCAGAGACCCAGTACTTC.

The rearrangement links TRBV9 to TRBJ2-4; TRBD1 matches at 9 bases. The V and J ends lost 3 bases and 6 bases, in that order; junction bases with no gene match: 7. This CDR3 region has 15 residues. The germline V gene has CDR1 SGDLS and CDR2 YYNGEE. The DNA for the CDR3 is TGTGCCAGCAGCGCGGGACAGGGCAACTTAAACATTCAGTACTTC. This encodes CASSAGQGNLNIQYF.

The V gene is TRBV7-9, the J gene TRBJ2-7, with 8 nucleotides matching TRBD2. The V segment lost 1 base and the J segment 5 bases; nucleotides outside the gene matches: 7. The CDR3 runs 15 residues. Germline V gene sequence: CDR1 SEHNR, CDR2 FQNEAQ (reference sequence). The CDR3 spells CASSLVRLARNEQYF. The CDR3 nucleotides are TGTGCCAGCAGCTTAGTAAGACTAGCGAGAAACGAGCAGTACTTC.

This chain uses TRBV10-1 with TRBJ2-3; 11 nucleotides align to TRBD2. Germline CDR1 is WNHNN and CDR2 is SYGVQD (reference sequence). V lost 4 bases to trimming and J lost 2 bases; unmatched junction nucleotides: 11. This CDR3 is 18 amino acids long. CDR3 residues: CASSGPSGGSKATDTQYF. The CDR3 DNA reads as TGCGCCAGCAGTGGCCCTAGCGGGGGGTCTAAGGCCACAGATACGCAGTATTTT.

The rearrangement joins TRBV7-2 to TRBJ2-3; TRBD2 aligns across 12 bases. Germline V gives CDR1 SGHTA, CDR2 FQGNSA. The ends lost 2 bases at V and 6 bases at J; junction bases unmatched: 3. The CDR3 consists of 15 residues. CDR3 loop: CASSLLAGGQDTQYF. CDR3 in DNA: TGTGCCAGCAGCTTACTAGCGGGGGGGCAGGATACGCAGTATTTT.

The chain combines TRBV11-2 with TRBJ2-7; TRBD1 is a possible D gene (6 bases). The CDR3 totals 16 residues. The germline gives CDR1 SGHAT, CDR2 FQNNGV. V lost 2 bases, J lost 0 bases, and 14 bases lay in between. This CDR3 is CASSLLVRGSSYEQYF. The DNA of the CDR3 is TGTGCCAGCAGCTTATTGGTCAGGGGTAGCTCCTACGAGCAGTACTTC.

This chain connects TRBV24-1 to TRBJ1-4; TRBD1 is a possible D gene (6 bases). Germline assignment: CDR1 KGHDR and CDR2 SFDVKD. V was pared by 7 bases and J by 8 bases, with 22 bases between. The CDR3 is 16 residues long. CDR3 sequence (DNA): TGTGCCACCAGCCTCAGGGGACACCTTAAGGAGGAAAAACTGTTTTTT. It specifies CATSLRGHLKEEKLFF.

Concerning this clone: The sample carries other DNA sequences with the same CDR3. The rearrangement joins TRBV6-1 to TRBJ2-3; D unresolved. Trimming took 0 bases from V and 5 from J, leaving 6 bases between them. CDR1 and CDR2 from the germline V gene are MNHNS and SASEGT. CDR3 size: 13 residues. The CDR3 DNA reads TGTGCCAGCAGTGAAGCCCCTCTAGATACGCAGTATTTT. Its translation is CASSEAPLDTQYF.

The genes are TRBV27 and TRBJ2-2, with TRBD1 identical over 8 bases. Germline V gene sequence: CDR1 MNHEY, CDR2 SMNVEV (reference sequence). The trim removed 8 bases at V and 12 bases at J, leaving 14 bases unmatched. CDR3 length: 14 amino acids. The CDR3 loop is CASGLATGAGKLFF. CDR3 nucleotides: TGTGCCAGCGGGCTGGCGACAGGGGCAGGGAAGCTGTTTTTT.

The chain links TRBV7-9 to TRBJ1-2, with 8 bases fitting TRBD1. Trimming cost V 6 bases and J 4 bases; bases outside gene matches: 10. Germline V gives CDR1 SEHNR, CDR2 FQNEAQ (reference sequence). CDR3 length: 15 residues. The CDR3 is CASSPLPDRGYGYTF. For the CDR3, the DNA is TGTGCCAGCAGTCCTTTACCAGACAGGGGCTATGGCTACACCTTC.

The chain is built from TRBV5-1 and TRBJ1-1, with D possibly matching TRBD1 (6 bases). CDR1 and CDR2 (germline): SGHRS, YFSETQ. CDR3 length equals 13 residues. V was shortened by 7 bases and J by 1 base, with 11 bases between the two germline ends. CDR3 amino acids: CASYYRENTEAFF. DNA of the CDR3: TGCGCCAGCTATTACAGGGAGAACACTGAAGCTTTCTTT.

The chain links TRBV30 to TRBJ1-5, with no clear D. Trimming stripped 3 bases from V and 11 bases from J, with 17 bases between. CDR3 size: 13 residues. Germline CDR1 and CDR2: GTSNPN and SVGIG (reference sequence). The CDR3 bases are TGTGCCTGGAGCAGCCGGGATGGTACGGCCCAGCATTTT. Protein: CAWSSRDGTAQHF.

The V gene is TRBV18, the J gene TRBJ2-2, with a possible D match to TRBD2 (6 bases). The CDR3 runs to 15 residues. Trimming cost V 5 bases and J 1 base, with 11 bases left between them. The germline V gene encodes CDR1 KGHSH and CDR2 LQKENI. CDR3 protein: CASSAGTQNTGELFF. The CDR3 DNA reads TGTGCCAGCTCAGCCGGGACTCAGAACACCGGGGAGCTGTTTTTT. The variable domain in full, completed from reference TRBV18 and TRBJ2-2, reads NAGVMQNPRHLVRRRGQEARLRCSPMKGHSHVYWYRQLPEEGLKFMVYLQKENIIDESGMPKERFSAEFPKEGPSILRIQQVVRGDSAAYFCASSAGTQNTGELFFGEGSRLTVL.

The V gene is TRBV7-9, the J gene TRBJ1-2, with D perhaps matching TRBD1 (6 bases). Trimming took off 3 bases at V and 2 bases at J, with 16 bases between the two ends. The CDR3 totals 16 residues. Germline V gene lookup returns CDR1 SEHNR and CDR2 FQNEAQ (reference sequence). The CDR3 DNA sequence: TGTGCCAGCAGCTTCGAGGGGGTTCGGACAAACTATGGCTACACCTTC. It yields the protein CASSFEGVRTNYGYTF.

The gene calls are TRBV6-5 and TRBJ2-3; TRBD1 agrees at 7 bases. There are 15 residues in the CDR3. Germline CDR1 and CDR2: MNHEY and SVGAGI. Trimming at V came to 2 bases and at J to 3 bases, leaving 5 bases not matched to a gene. CDR3 bases: TGTGCCAGCAGTTACGAGGGGGCGAAGACAGATACGCAGTATTTT. Translating gives CASSYEGAKTDTQYF.

V gene TRBV6-1 combines with J gene TRBJ2-6, with a weak D call TRBD2 (6 bases). CDR3 length: 15 amino acids. V gave up 2 bases and J gave up 3 bases, with 8 bases separating them. Germline loops: CDR1 MNHNS, CDR2 SASEGT. This chain's CDR3 is CASSESSDGANVLTF. The DNA of the CDR3 is TGTGCCAGCAGTGAATCTAGCGATGGGGCCAACGTCCTGACTTTC.

Note on this clone: This sample also contains other DNA sequences that code for the same CDR3. The chain uses TRBV9 and TRBJ2-3, with unresolved D. CDR1 and CDR2 from the germline V gene are SGDLS and YYNGEE. This CDR3 comprises 11 residues. V was trimmed by 4 bases and J by 5 bases, leaving 5 bases between them. CDR3 loop: CASSRGDTQYF. CDR3 nucleotide sequence: TGTGCCAGCAGCAGAGGAGATACGCAGTATTTT. The variable domain in full, completed from reference TRBV9 and TRBJ2-3, reads DSGVTQTPKHLITATGQRVTLRCSPRSGDLSVYWYQQSLDQGLQFLIQYYNGEERAKGNILERFSAQQFPDLHSELNLSSLELGDSALYFCASSRGDTQYFGPGTRLTVL.

The genes are TRBV2 and TRBJ1-2; D is perhaps TRBD1 (5 bases). Trimming removed 3 bases at V and 4 bases at J, with 15 bases between. This CDR3 has 15 amino acids. CDR1 is SNHLY and CDR2 is FYNNEI in the germline V gene. The CDR3 DNA sequence: TGTGCCAGCAGTGATTCAGACAGCGTCGCCTATGGCTACACCTTC. Encoded protein: CASSDSDSVAYGYTF.

V and J are TRBV10-1 and TRBJ2-1, with 10 bases lining up with TRBD2. The CDR3 is made up of 16 amino acids. The J segment lost 1 base and the V segment lost 5 bases, leaving 5 bases of the junction unmatched. CDR1 is WNHNN, CDR2 SYGVQD, per germline (reference sequence). The DNA of the CDR3 is TGCGCCAGCAGTCGCGGACTAGCGGATTCCTACAATGAGCAGTTCTTC. Translated: CASSRGLADSYNEQFF.

The CDR3 loop is CASSFGLGVGTEKLFF. CDR3 bases: TGTGCCAGCAGCTTCGGGTTAGGGGTTGGTACCGAAAAACTGTTTTTT. The J gene is TRBJ1-4, the V gene TRBV7-8; TRBD1 might be the D (5 bases). Germline CDR1 is SGHVS and CDR2 is FQNEAQ. CDR3 length: 16 residues. Trimming left V 3 bases short and J 8 bases short, with 19 bases between.

The V gene is TRBV6-2 or TRBV6-3, the J gene TRBJ1-2, with TRBD1 identical over 7 bases. The junction had 5 bases not matched to a gene; V was cut back by 6 bases and J by 1 base. Germline V gene data show CDR1 as MNHEY and CDR2 as SVGEGT. The CDR3 has 14 residues. The CDR3 DNA is TGTGCCAGCAGCCCGGGACAGCTTAACTATGGCTACACCTTC. Protein: CASSPGQLNYGYTF.

The V gene is TRBV6-5, the J gene TRBJ1-4; D gene unclear. From germline, CDR1 is MNHEY and CDR2 SVGAGI. Between the trimmed V and J ends, which lost 2 bases and 8 bases, there was a span of 12 bases. This CDR3 contains 14 residues. In nucleotides, the CDR3 is TGTGCCAGCAGTTACGATGTTGGAGGGGAAAAACTGTTTTTT. It encodes CASSYDVGGEKLFF.

J is TRBJ1-5 and V is TRBV4-1, with a tentative D call TRBD1 (6 bases). V was pared by 3 bases and J by 6 bases, with 15 bases between. Germline V gene data show CDR1 as MGHRA and CDR2 as YSYEKL. The CDR3 contains 15 residues. The CDR3 bases are TGCGCCAGCAGCCAGGCTGGGGGGGGCACTCAGCCCCAGCATTTT. Protein: CASSQAGGGTQPQHF.